What follows is one T cell receptor beta chain and its context. Its cognate antigen is unknown. The entry originates in a study of T-cell memory formation after mild COVID-19. On the study more broadly: Across donors, TCR clusters were largely donor specific.

TCRdb analysed the 5' RACE reads with MiXCR anew, one entry per CDR3 protein. The table lists more than 300,000 distinct CDR3 sequences, 20% to 25% of them singletons, with around 23% in the top ten. Study outcomes and limitations: That cross-reactive memory joined was suggested by some responding clones appearing in pre-infection memory. Clones contracting over day 15 to 85 were CD4/CD8 balanced, with later expanders leaning CD4+.

Germline CDR1 and CDR2: SGHDT and YYEEEE. CDR3 length: 15 residues. V shed 2 bases and J 7 bases; nucleotides not matched to a gene: 9. The source is a man between 18 and 35 years old who had mild COVID-19 (a few samples of this study predate the infection). Cell type and time point are not known. The sequenced sample consisted of PBMCs or a T cell subset sorted from them (not recorded which). The chain uses TRBV5-6 and TRBJ1-5, with 7 bases matching TRBD1. CDR3 in DNA: TGTGCCAGCAGCTTACGGACAGGAAGGGGCCAGCCCCAGCATTTT. It codes for CASSLRTGRGQPQHF.